This T cell receptor beta chain emerged from a study of cytomegalovirus exposure and HLA in healthy donors (dated by TCRdb to about 2017). In terms of the full investigation: An earlier analysis of some 500 of the donors reported roughly 270 Gb of sequence data and some 120 million unique TCR beta sequences from roughly 180 million T cells. Alongside the repertoire data, information on donor age, sex, ethnicity and CMV serostatus was compiled. An early release covering roughly 640 HLA-typed donors comprised about 310 gigabases of sequencing data and 65 million to 100 million unique TCR sequences. HLA typing covered class I and class II loci at four-digit resolution. On average, over 200,000 unique TCR beta nucleotide sequences were sequenced per donor among some 430 genotyped donors of the cohort, with about 17% of those sequences being non-productive. All discovery cohort repertoires had been generated using a single sequencing platform. The study aimed to test whether cataloging public T cell receptors could reveal signatures of past pathogen exposure. Of the 398 genotyped donors, about 84% fell in the genetic ancestry cluster associated with self-reported Caucasian donors. Using immunosequencing, the study profiled T cell repertoires from 550 to 750 subjects and related those repertoires to cytomegalovirus serostatus. To decide whether each TCR beta V gene segment behaved as functional or pseudogenic, an earlier analysis of some 540 of the donors relied on high-throughput TCR beta sequencing. The later analysis used no new phenotypic data to find candidate immune exposures, relying instead on TCR beta sequences and their occurrence across donors. Along with the approximately 650-subject first cohort, a separate validation cohort of some 130 different subjects was used. Typing coverage differed by locus: A, B, C, DRB1 and DQB1 were typed in roughly 629-630 donors, DQA1 in 500 to 550, DPA1 in approximately 610, and DPB1 in 472. A few DR-DQ haplotypes were treated as single units for association and clustering because of strong linkage in the cohort. In a later analysis, previously published TCR beta repertoires from 666 donors were re-analyzed and high-resolution HLA genotyping was added so that TCR occurrence patterns could be studied. To predict cytomegalovirus infection status, the study combined high-throughput TCR immunosequencing, statistical association of individual TCRs with disease status, and machine learning. In a later genetic analysis, genome-wide SNP genotypes for about 65% of the 666 donors were used, and that subset was treated as a discovery cohort.

On the study overall, not on this receptor specifically: A later analysis found that TCR association rates varied across HLA loci, with DRB1 alleles showing the most associated TCRs and HLA-C alleles the fewest. Some IMGT-functional V segments, including TRBV6-2 and TRBV6-3, could not be told apart with the 87-base-pair reads, so those segments were excluded. A group of highly shared sequence variants was considered likely to be a technical artifact of the sequencing pipeline. Three of the identified cytomegalovirus-associated TCR beta chains were confirmed in vitro to be specific for cytomegalovirus antigens. In an earlier analysis of roughly 560 of the donors, most TCR beta V segments were observed in productive rearrangements about 87% or about 30% of the time, broadly matching IMGT annotations. In a later analysis, most CMV-associated TCR beta chains were found to appear HLA-restricted, with HLA associations seemingly driven largely by CMV exposure. In this cohort, only TCR beta chains were sequenced, and detectable features were limited by the absence of alpha or paired-chain data. Strong co-occurrence of HLA alleles, especially DR and DQ, made assigning TCR associations to individual alleles difficult. Because HLA typing was unavailable for some donors at each locus, only the typed subset was used in association tests. According to a later genetic analysis, donors in an Asian-associated ancestry cluster had fewer N-insertions in productive TCRs than the approximately 690-donor mean. The only immune exposure information available for the cohort was CMV serostatus. In a later analysis, about 16,000 TCR beta sequences were associated with specific HLA alleles at a false discovery rate of 0.05. Presence/absence analyses assumed roughly uniform sequencing depth across donors, an assumption that may not hold. Linkage disequilibrium might explain the correlated functional status among segregating V segments, but an unknown experimental factor could not be ruled out. The authors suggested that the approach could potentially be extended to other disease states and immunological phenotypes. Several of the top co-occurrence clusters appeared to be linked to parvovirus B19, influenza, CMV and Epstein-Barr virus, according to a later analysis. In a later analysis, HLA-associated TCR beta chains showed more clonal expansion and lower generation probabilities than non-associated chains that were equally common. Most TCR sequences were observed very rarely across donors, whereas some public TCRs were present in many individuals. The study listed 150 to 200 TCR beta chains as associated with cytomegalovirus. A further reported finding was that TCR beta sequences accurately predicted the HLA-A and HLA-B alleles for most subjects in the first cohort. In both the original and validation cohorts, the classifier was reported to diagnose cytomegalovirus status with high specificity and sensitivity. Because counts were too low, fewer than 20 rarely observed V segments, including chromosome 9 orphons, were excluded from the earlier analysis of under 650 of the donors. A later genetic analysis associated a missense DCLRE1C variant with V-gene and J-gene trimming of TCR beta chains, and an independent cohort replicated the association.

The cohort consisted of 666 healthy bone marrow donors. All cohort members were sampled while nominally healthy, although unrecorded immune exposures were likely present. The donor was CMV seronegative and was included in the group of a few hundred seronegative cohort members. A peripheral blood sample was collected from each donor, and TCR beta sequencing was performed on peripheral blood mononuclear cells. The Qiagen DNeasy Blood Extraction Kit was used to extract genomic DNA from the blood cell samples. The CDR3 contains 15 residues, cysteine and phenylalanine counted. Solely the CDR3 DNA is kept, with 45 bases framed from the first base. Deletion took 5 bases off V and 6 bases off J, with a span of 19 bases between the germline ends. Reading the germline V gene (reference sequence) gives CDR1 SEHNR and CDR2 FQNEAQ. The library was made by the immunoSEQ multiplex PCR assay. The multiplex PCR relied on a mix of 60 forward primers for TCR Vbeta segments and 13 reverse primers for TCR Jbeta segments. A multiplex PCR assay on genomic DNA amplified the CDR3 region of rearranged TCR beta genes. The amplified TCR beta libraries were sequenced on the Illumina HiSeq System as 87-base-pair reads. The original pipeline was this. A later analysis counted about 76 million unique TCR beta chains across the 640 or so repertoires, and around 9.9 million of these chains were shared by at least two donors. Raw reads were error-corrected and collapsed into unique sequences by a nearest-neighbor algorithm in which closely related sequences were merged to remove PCR and sequencing errors. To assign V, D and J gene segments, CDR3 sequences were aligned to IMGT reference sequences. For a sequence to be retained, a match of at least six nucleotides to both a V gene segment and a J gene segment was required. Rearrangements were classified as productive when the CDR3 lacked stop codons and remained in frame with V and J, and all other rearrangements were classified as non-productive. Following IMGT convention, CDR3 was defined as the stretch from the second conserved V-encoded cysteine to the conserved J-encoded phenylalanine. Sequences without an unambiguous match to a single V gene segment were excluded from the earlier analysis of approximately 560 of the donors. In an earlier analysis of 587 of the donors, a V segment was called functional when productive rearrangements were above 56.7%, and segregating when the standard deviation between donors exceeded 5%. A statistical classification framework was built to diagnose cytomegalovirus status from the catalog of TCR beta chain sequences. V and J gene assignment, in a later analysis, came from comparing TCR nucleotide sequences with IMGT/GENE-DB human TR gene sequences. Using the TCRdist pipeline, a later analysis assigned CDR3 sequences along with most-parsimonious VDJ recombination scenarios. A later analysis defined each TCR beta chain by its CDR3 amino acid sequence plus V-gene family, and excluded reads lacking a unique V-gene family. In a later analysis, approximately 590 highly shared, low-generation-probability nucleotide sequences were removed to address suspected cross-contamination and a sequencing artifact. A later analysis calculated a clonal expansion index for each public chain from normalized within-repertoire ranks of inferred template counts. A later analysis computed generation probabilities with a VDJ recombination model fitted to out-of-frame rearrangements, and checked the results against IGoR. In a later analysis, hypergeometric tests were used to score TCR-TCR, TCR-HLA and TCR-CMV co-occurrence, with a repertoire-size bias correction applied to TCR pairs. False discovery rates were estimated in a later analysis by permuting HLA or CMV assignments 20 times. In a later analysis, co-occurring TCRs were grouped using DBSCAN, and TCRdist sequence similarity was added for clustering within HLA-allele-positive subsets. Repertoires with fewer than 30,000 or more than 120,000 public chains were left out of co-occurrence clustering, as were five repertoires with anomalous nucleotide sharing. Sourced from immuneACCESS, this table was stored by TCRdb with only in-frame sequences that have V and J called. A share of the clones is absent; for the studies checked, an unresolved V gene accounts for under half, and the remainder has no known explanation. V and J calls and clone size are those listed in that table; D and trimming were worked out from the DNA. The sample includes approximately 150,000 clones, with 80% observed a single time. The top ten hold roughly 4.7% of the sample.

In the case of this clone: Its antigen is unknown. No base quality values were provided; no much bigger clone lies one nucleotide off.

The sequence came from a man aged 25 to 40 in good health and CMV-seronegative. This sequence uses TRBV7-9 and TRBJ1-2; the D gene is perhaps TRBD1, from 6 matching bases. Sequencing was carried out using PBMCs. In nucleotide form, the sequence is TGTGCCAGCAGCCCTCCCCCGACAGGACTGGATGGCTACACCTTC. Translated, this gives CASSPPPTGLDGYTF.